The 31 T cell receptor beta chains presented below share a single source sample, sequenced in a study of blood T cell repertoires in COVID-19 (dated by TCRdb to 2019 to 2021). The library was produced with the immunoSEQ multiplex PCR assay. TCRdb took over this immuneACCESS table, retaining in-frame rearrangements with V and J assigned. Such tables are incomplete; in checked studies, under half of the missing clones stem from an unresolved V gene, and the remainder is unexplained. The sample data list some 290,000 clones, and around nine tenths of these were observed just once. Around 3.9% of the sample is in the top ten clones. The sequenced material came from PBMCs or T cells enriched from blood (not recorded which). Every receptor here comes from a woman in her twenties or thirties who had been exposed to COVID-19.

The chain uses TRBV6-5 and TRBJ2-7; 9 bases agree with TRBD1. Germline V gene sequence: CDR1 MNHEY, CDR2 SVGAGI. The CDR3 loop spans 13 amino acids. V lost 10 bases, J lost 4 bases, and 8 bases stayed unmatched. CDR3 sequence (DNA): TGTGCCACCACAGGGGGCAATAGGTACGAGCAGTACTTC. Residues: CATTGGNRYEQYF.

In DNA form, the CDR3 reads TGTGCCATAAGGGGGGGGAAGGAAGCTTTCTTT. Residues: CAIRGGKEAFF. The genes are TRBV11-3 and TRBJ1-1; TRBD1 is a possible D gene (6 bases). The germline V gene encodes CDR1 SGHNT and CDR2 YENEEA. The CDR3 spans 11 residues. V shed 10 bases and J shed 8 bases, with 14 bases lying between them.

The chain joins TRBV12-2 to TRBJ1-1; TRBD1, the table's D call, lacks a check against the DNA. TRBV12-2 is tagged as a pseudogene. This CDR3 spans 15 amino acids. CDR3 residues: CASRLERQGLSEAFF. The DNA for the CDR3 is TGTGCAAGTCGCTTAGAGAGACAGGGGTTGAGTGAAGCTTTCTTT.

The chain has TRBV3-1 (or the pseudogene TRBV3-2) and TRBJ2-1; the D gene is possibly TRBD1 (5 bases). The CDR3 covers 12 residues. The germline V gene encodes CDR1 LGHDT and CDR2 YNNKEL (reference sequence). Trimming cost V 7 bases and J 6 bases, with 10 bases left between them. The DNA of the CDR3 is TGTGCCAGCAACGGACATTCCAATGAGCAGTTCTTC. It yields the protein CASNGHSNEQFF.

The genes are TRBV24-1 and TRBJ2-5, with TRBD1 matching 7 bases. CDR3 length: 20 residues. J lost 7 bases, V lost 2 bases, and 24 bases had no gene match. The V gene's germline CDR1 is KGHDR and CDR2 SFDVKD. The CDR3 coding sequence is TGTGCCACCAGTGATTCAGTCGCCAAGAGGACAGGAGTTACGTGGGGGACCCAGTACTTC. Protein product: CATSDSVAKRTGVTWGTQYF.

J is TRBJ2-1 and V is TRBV5-4; D uncertain. Per the germline V gene, CDR1 is SGHNT and CDR2 is YYREEE (reference sequence). V was shortened by 1 base and J by 10 bases, with 9 bases between the two germline ends. The CDR3 length is 12 residues. The CDR3, as DNA: TGTGCCAGCAGCTTGTTCGGGTACGAGCAGTTCTTC. This gives the protein CASSLFGYEQFF.

This chain uses TRBV4-3 with TRBJ1-1; perhaps TRBD1 as D (6 bases). Trimming stripped 0 bases from V and 3 bases from J, with 11 bases between. Germline V gives CDR1 LGHNA, CDR2 YSLEER. This CDR3 region has 15 residues. The CDR3 here is CASSQDLGQHTEAFF. CDR3 nucleotide sequence: TGCGCCAGCAGCCAAGATCTTGGACAGCACACTGAAGCTTTCTTT.

The CDR3 region is CSASVAHSPLHF. The CDR3 DNA is TGCAGTGCTAGTGTGGCCCATTCACCCCTCCACTTT. The chain couples TRBV20-1 to TRBJ1-6; D unclear. In germline, CDR1 is DFQATT, CDR2 SNEGSKA (reference sequence). The V end was cut by 3 bases, the J end by 8 bases, with 8 bases between. There are 12 residues in the CDR3.

The chain has TRBV19 and TRBJ1-6, with D unresolved. CDR3 size: 14 residues. V was clipped by 3 bases and J by 10 bases, with 13 bases between them. CDR1 LNHDA and CDR2 SQIVND come from the germline V gene (reference sequence). The DNA of the CDR3 is TGTGCCAGTAGTATCAACGACGCGGGGTCACCCCTCCACTTT. Translating gives CASSINDAGSPLHF.

V is TRBV9 and J is TRBJ1-1; 7 bases map to TRBD1. CDR1 is SGDLS and CDR2 is YYNGEE in the germline V gene. The CDR3 length is 15 residues. V was pared by 6 bases and J by 2 bases, with 10 bases of the junction left unmatched. The CDR3: CASNSPDRANTEAFF. CDR3 nucleotide sequence: TGTGCCAGCAACTCGCCAGACAGGGCAAACACTGAAGCTTTCTTT.

The rearrangement links TRBV6-6 to TRBJ1-1, with D unclear. The CDR3 contains 13 residues. V shed 8 bases and J shed 5 bases, with 15 bases lying between them. Germline V gene sequence: CDR1 MNHNY, CDR2 SVGAGI (reference sequence). CDR3 DNA sequence: TGTGCCAGCCAGGACCGCGGAGGAACTGAAGCTTTCTTT. As protein: CASQDRGGTEAFF.

The CDR3 reads CSVEGGGQGYGYTF. The CDR3 bases are TGCAGCGTTGAGGGTGGGGGACAGGGCTATGGCTACACCTTC. The chain combines TRBV29-1 with TRBJ1-2; 9 bases match TRBD1. CDR1 is SQVTM and CDR2 is ANQGSEA in the germline V gene. This CDR3 has 14 amino acids. With 3 bases clipped from V and 4 bases from J, the junction kept 6 bases outside the gene matches.

The chain has TRBV4-3 and TRBJ1-1; possibly TRBD1 for D (6 bases). Per germline, CDR1 LGHNA and CDR2 YSLEER. The CDR3 totals 15 residues. The V and J ends lost 4 bases and 2 bases respectively, with 14 bases between them. In DNA, the CDR3 is TGCGCCAGCAGCCGGTTCGGACAGCGTAACACTGAAGCTTTCTTT. This codes for CASSRFGQRNTEAFF.

This clone has just a few counts. The chain recombines TRBV7-9 with TRBJ2-5, with TRBD2 matching 8 bases. Germline CDR1 and CDR2: SEHNR and FQNEAQ (reference sequence). The junction had 9 bases not matched to a gene; V was cut back by 5 bases and J by 7 bases. The length of the CDR3 is 14 residues. CDR3 coding DNA: TGTGCCAGCAGCCTGACCGGGACTAGAGGGACCCAGTACTTC. Protein product: CASSLTGTRGTQYF.

The chain combines TRBV14 with TRBJ1-1, with D possibly being TRBD1 (5 bases). The V end lost 2 bases, the J end lost 4 bases, and 14 bases lay between the germline ends. This CDR3 comprises 15 residues. Germline V lookup: CDR1 SGHDN, CDR2 FVKESK. CDR3 DNA: TGTGCCAGCAGCCAACCTAAGGCGGGGGGCACTGAAGCTTTCTTT. Translated: CASSQPKAGGTEAFF.

To note about this clone: No conserved phenylalanine or tryptophan ends this CDR3, so it is likely a read error. Because the CDR3's place on the DNA is in doubt, the DNA is left out and the CDR3 is given as listed by TCRdb. The chain links TRBV20-1 to TRBJ1-1; TRBD1 reflects the table's D call only, with no check against the DNA. From its first to its last residue, the CDR3 has 9 amino acids. CDR1 is DFQATT, CDR2 SNEGSKA, per germline (reference sequence). The CDR3 spells CSAERDRYL.

The genes are TRBV2 and TRBJ1-2; 7 bases are shared with TRBD1. Trimming cost V 8 bases and J 7 bases; bases outside gene matches: 16. The CDR3 has 15 residues. Germline V CDR1 and CDR2: SNHLY, FYNNEI. The CDR3 nucleotides are TGTGCCAGCGGATACGGGACAGATAATATACCTGGCTACACCTTC. Translation: CASGYGTDNIPGYTF.

This chain links TRBV12-3 or TRBV12-4 with TRBJ1-1; D might be TRBD1 (6 bases). The germline V and J ends were trimmed by 6 bases and 8 bases, with 16 bases remaining between them. This CDR3 spans 13 amino acids. CDR3 coding DNA: TGTGCCAGCAGGACAGGTGGGGTGCCCGAAGCTTTCTTT. Protein product: CASRTGGVPEAFF.

The chain carries TRBV6-5 and TRBJ1-2; D gene uncertain. Trimming removed 4 bases from V and 2 bases from J, with 14 bases in between. CDR1 is MNHEY, CDR2 SVGAGI, per germline. The CDR3 is 15 amino acids. CDR3 DNA sequence: TGTGCCAGCAGTTTAGACGGAAGCGTAAACTATGGCTACACCTTC. It yields the protein CASSLDGSVNYGYTF.

The chain uses TRBV2 and TRBJ1-6; D call uncertain. V dropped 5 bases and J dropped 13 bases, with 12 bases sitting between them. CDR1 is SNHLY, CDR2 FYNNEI, per germline. CDR3 size: 12 residues. The CDR3 loop reads CASSQLLSPLHF. CDR3 bases: TGTGCCAGCAGTCAACTCCTGTCCCCCCTCCACTTT. The whole variable domain, remainder taken from reference TRBV2 and TRBJ1-6, is EPEVTQTPSHQVTQMGQEVILRCVPISNHLYFYWYRQILGQKVEFLVSFYNNEISEKSEIFDDQFSVERPDGSNFTLKIRSTKLEDSAMYFCASSQLLSPLHFGNGTRLTVT.

The chain couples TRBV29-1 to TRBJ1-2, with TRBD1 matching 10 bases. In germline, CDR1 is SQVTM, CDR2 ANQGSEA. The CDR3 sequence is 14 residues long. V gave up 0 bases and J gave up 10 bases; unmatched junction bases: 8. For the CDR3, the DNA is TGCAGCGTTGAAGATGACGGGACAGGGGAAGACTACACCTTC. Translation: CSVEDDGTGEDYTF.

The CDR3 DNA sequence: TGTGCCAGCAGCCTACGTAGTCTCAGGAATTCACCCCTCCACTTT. It is translated as CASSLRSLRNSPLHF. V usage is TRBV13 and J usage is TRBJ1-6; D not certain. The CDR3 has 15 amino acids. Germline lookup yields CDR1 PRHDT and CDR2 FYEKMQ (reference sequence). V lost 5 bases and J 7 bases, leaving 15 bases between the germline ends.

The CDR3 DNA reads TGTGCCTGGAGTACTAAGGGACAGGGGACCGGGGAGCTGTTTTTT. This gives the protein CAWSTKGQGTGELFF. The rearrangement links TRBV30 to TRBJ2-2; 10 positions agree with TRBD1. The J segment lost 5 bases and the V segment lost 2 bases, leaving 5 bases of the junction unmatched. This CDR3 has 15 residues. Looked up from germline, CDR1 is GTSNPN and CDR2 is SVGIG (reference sequence).

V and J are TRBV24-1 and TRBJ1-1, with D perhaps TRBD1 (5 bases). The V and J ends lost 8 bases and 9 bases respectively, with 21 bases between them. The CDR3 is 14 amino acids. In germline, CDR1 is KGHDR, CDR2 SFDVKD. CDR3 protein: CATTQSGGDHQAFF. CDR3 coding DNA: TGTGCCACCACCCAAAGCGGAGGGGACCATCAAGCTTTCTTT.

J is TRBJ1-3 and V is TRBV30, with D possibly being TRBD1 (5 bases). This CDR3 comprises 14 residues. The V end was cut by 0 bases, the J end by 6 bases, with 12 bases between. The germline V gene has CDR1 GTSNPN and CDR2 SVGIG (reference sequence). The DNA for the CDR3 is TGTGCCTGGAGTGTAGTCAGGGAGGAAAACACCATATATTTT. Its protein product is CAWSVVREENTIYF.

The V and J genes are TRBV5-5 and TRBJ1-2, with 9 bases that match TRBD1. The CDR3 contains 13 residues. V lost 4 bases to trimming and J lost 8 bases; unmatched junction nucleotides: 6. Germline assignment: CDR1 SGHKS and CDR2 YYEKEE (reference sequence). DNA of the CDR3: TGTGCCAGCAGCGTACAGGGGGCAGAGGGCTACACCTTC. It translates to CASSVQGAEGYTF. Combining the CDR3 with reference TRBV5-5 and TRBJ1-2 gives the whole variable domain DAGVTQSPTHLIKTRGQQVTLRCSPISGHKSVSWYQQVLGQGPQFIFQYYEKEERGRGNFPDRFSARQFPNYSSELNVNALLLGDSALYLCASSVQGAEGYTFGSGTRLTVV.

V usage is TRBV18 and J usage is TRBJ1-4; no reliable D call. The CDR3 consists of 15 residues. From germline, CDR1 is KGHSH and CDR2 LQKENI. With 2 bases removed from V and 5 bases from J, the gap between germline ends came to 12 bases. The CDR3 sequence is CASSPKRQQNEKLFF. The CDR3 coding sequence is TGTGCCAGCTCACCAAAGAGACAACAGAATGAAAAACTGTTTTTT.

The chain carries TRBV2 and TRBJ2-5; D is uncertain. The CDR3 runs to 14 residues. V was cut by 2 bases and J by 2 bases, with 9 bases left in between. The germline gives CDR1 SNHLY, CDR2 FYNNEI. CDR3 region: CASSEITAQETQYF. DNA for the CDR3: TGTGCCAGCAGTGAAATCACAGCACAAGAGACCCAGTACTTC.

A single count supports this clone. The genes are TRBV11-2 and TRBJ2-1, with 7 nucleotides matching TRBD2. The trim removed 5 bases at V and 4 bases at J, leaving 8 bases unmatched. Germline V gene data show CDR1 as SGHAT and CDR2 as FQNNGV. This CDR3 region has 15 residues. The CDR3 DNA follows: TGTGCCAGCAGCCCAAGGGCGGGGGATTACAATGAGCAGTTCTTC. It encodes CASSPRAGDYNEQFF.

V and J are TRBV13 and TRBJ2-3; TRBD1 agrees at 9 bases. The ends lost 4 bases at V and 2 bases at J; junction bases unmatched: 7. This CDR3 has 16 residues. Germline CDR1 reads PRHDT; CDR2 reads FYEKMQ (reference sequence). The CDR3, as DNA: TGTGCCAGCAGCTATGCCGGGACAGGGACCACAGATACGCAGTATTTT. Protein: CASSYAGTGTTDTQYF.

The CDR3 is CASSLGGGYTEAFF. CDR3 DNA sequence: TGCGCCAGCAGCTTGGGTGGAGGGTACACTGAAGCTTTCTTT. This rearrangement joins TRBV5-1 to TRBJ1-1; D is uncertain. The CDR3 has 14 amino acids. The V end was cut by 0 bases, the J end by 3 bases, with 9 bases between. Germline values: CDR1 SGHRS, CDR2 YFSETQ.